These T cell receptor beta chains were read from a single sample in a study of blood T cell repertoires in COVID-19. The repertoire was sequenced with immunoSEQ multiplex PCR; TCRdb's copy has only in-frame clones and lacks some. Of nearly 200,000 clones listed, roughly 84% were seen once; the top ten hold approximately 5.6%. Sequenced: peripheral blood. The receptors come from a woman in her 40s who had recovered from COVID-19. CDR3s include the opening cysteine and the closing phenylalanine or tryptophan. Fields, in order: J gene, V gene, D gene, clone size, CDR3 DNA, CDR3 protein. D genes are given only for firm matches. Clone size is given for some rows only: seen once, a few or many times, or a class if the clone is expanded.

J gene: TRBJ2-7
V gene: TRBV3-1/TRBV3-2
D gene: -
clone size: -
CDR3 DNA: TGTGCCAGCAGGGGGGCCTGGGAGCAGTACTTC
CDR3 protein: CASRGAWEQYF

J gene: TRBJ2-1
V gene: TRBV11-2
D gene: -
clone size: -
CDR3 DNA: TGTGCCAGCAGGTCAGGCAGAAACAATGAGCAGTTCTTC
CDR3 protein: CASRSGRNNEQFF

J gene: TRBJ1-6
V gene: TRBV7-2
D gene: -
clone size: -
CDR3 DNA: TGTGCCAGCAGCTCGACAGCGAGCTCCTATAATTCACCCCTCCACTTT
CDR3 protein: CASSSTASSYNSPLHF

J gene: TRBJ1-1
V gene: TRBV3-1/TRBV3-2
D gene: -
clone size: -
CDR3 DNA: TGTGCCAGCAGCCTGGGGCTCGGGGGCACTGAAGCTTTCTTT
CDR3 protein: CASSLGLGGTEAFF

J gene: TRBJ1-2
V gene: TRBV6-5
D gene: -
clone size: once
CDR3 DNA: TGTGCCAGCAGCCGGGACTCAACGGGCTATGGCTACACCTTC
CDR3 protein: CASSRDSTGYGYTF

J gene: TRBJ2-7
V gene: TRBV28
D gene: -
clone size: once
CDR3 DNA: TGTGCCAGCAACCCGCCAGGGGATTTGACCTACGAGCAGTACTTC
CDR3 protein: CASNPPGDLTYEQYF

J gene: TRBJ1-3
V gene: TRBV28
D gene: -
clone size: few
CDR3 DNA: TGTGCCAGCGGGGGCGGGAGCTCTGGAAACACCATATATTTT
CDR3 protein: CASGGGSSGNTIYF

J gene: TRBJ2-5
V gene: TRBV18
D gene: -
clone size: -
CDR3 DNA: TGTGCCAGCTCACCAGTTTCCGGACTAGGGGGGGAAGAGACCCAGTACTTC
CDR3 protein: CASSPVSGLGGEETQYF

J gene: TRBJ1-5
V gene: TRBV7-2
D gene: -
clone size: few
CDR3 DNA: TGTGCCAGCAGCCCCCAGGCGAGTAATGTGGCAGGCTATCAGCCCCAGCATTTT
CDR3 protein: CASSPQASNVAGYQPQHF

J gene: TRBJ1-4
V gene: TRBV30
D gene: -
clone size: -
CDR3 DNA: TGTGCCTGGAGTGTACAGGGTGAAAAACTGTTTTTT
CDR3 protein: CAWSVQGEKLFF

J gene: TRBJ2-4
V gene: TRBV19
D gene: TRBD2
clone size: -
CDR3 DNA: TGTGCCAGTTCACGAACTAGCGCCTCGGACATTCAGTACTTC
CDR3 protein: CASSRTSASDIQYF

J gene: TRBJ2-3
V gene: TRBV6-2/TRBV6-3
D gene: TRBD2
clone size: -
CDR3 DNA: TGTGCCAGCAGTTACCCCTTTGGGGCGGGGGGCACAGATACGCAGTATTTT
CDR3 protein: CASSYPFGAGGTDTQYF

J gene: TRBJ2-3
V gene: TRBV7-7
D gene: -
clone size: -
CDR3 DNA: TGTGCCAGCAGAAGAATTGCCCAAAAGTTCTATAGCACAGATACGCAGTATTTT
CDR3 protein: CASRRIAQKFYSTDTQYF

J gene: TRBJ2-2
V gene: TRBV7-9
D gene: -
clone size: -
CDR3 DNA: TGTGCCAGCACCCAGAATTCCGCGAACACCGGGGAGCTGTTTTTT
CDR3 protein: CASTQNSANTGELFF

J gene: TRBJ2-3
V gene: TRBV30
D gene: -
clone size: -
CDR3 DNA: TGTGCCTCATCGCCGGGATTCGACACAGATACGCAGTATTTT
CDR3 protein: CASSPGFDTDTQYF

J gene: TRBJ2-1
V gene: TRBV20-1
D gene: -
clone size: -
CDR3 DNA: TGCAGTGCTAGTGACGTCTTTCAGGGTGAGCAGTTCTTC
CDR3 protein: CSASDVFQGEQFF

J gene: TRBJ2-7
V gene: TRBV6-5
D gene: TRBD2
clone size: once
CDR3 DNA: TGTGCCAGCAGTTACTCGTCGGGAGGGCCTCTCGAGCAGTACTTC
CDR3 protein: CASSYSSGGPLEQYF

J gene: TRBJ2-2
V gene: TRBV10-3
D gene: -
clone size: -
CDR3 DNA: TGTGCCATCAGTGACAAACCGGGGAACACCGGGGAGCTGTTTTTT
CDR3 protein: CAISDKPGNTGELFF

J gene: TRBJ2-6
V gene: TRBV18
D gene: -
clone size: -
CDR3 DNA: TGTGCCAGCTCACCTCAATCCTCTGGGGCCAACGTCCTGACTTTC
CDR3 protein: CASSPQSSGANVLTF

J gene: TRBJ1-2
V gene: TRBV15
D gene: TRBD1
clone size: -
CDR3 DNA: TGTGCCACCAGTAACCAACAGGGGGTCGATGGCTACACCTTC
CDR3 protein: CATSNQQGVDGYTF

J gene: TRBJ1-2
V gene: TRBV6-5
D gene: TRBD1
clone size: once
CDR3 DNA: TGTGCCAGCAGTTTGACAGGGTCCCTGGAGTTCTATGGCTACACCTTC
CDR3 protein: CASSLTGSLEFYGYTF

J gene: TRBJ1-6
V gene: TRBV7-9
D gene: -
clone size: few
CDR3 DNA: TGTGCCAGCAGCTTAGGCGCGGGGTCATCACATTCGGCCCTCCACTTT
CDR3 protein: CASSLGAGSSHSALHF

J gene: TRBJ2-7
V gene: TRBV7-3
D gene: TRBD1
clone size: -
CDR3 DNA: TGTGCCAGCAGCCCAACCGGGACAGGGGGAGAGCAGTACTTC
CDR3 protein: CASSPTGTGGEQYF

J gene: TRBJ2-7
V gene: TRBV18
D gene: -
clone size: -
CDR3 DNA: TGTGCCAGCTCACCAAAGGGTACGACAGGCGGCCACGAGCAGTACTTC
CDR3 protein: CASSPKGTTGGHEQYF

J gene: TRBJ1-4
V gene: TRBV3-1/TRBV3-2
D gene: -
clone size: -
CDR3 DNA: TGTGCCAGCAGCCCGAAGGTCCGTCCAGGGTTCACTAATGAAAAACTGTTTTTT
CDR3 protein: CASSPKVRPGFTNEKLFF

J gene: TRBJ1-3
V gene: TRBV7-8
D gene: -
clone size: -
CDR3 DNA: TGTGCCAGCAGCTTAGCGTTAGGGCAGGGAAGGGGAAACACCATATATTTT
CDR3 protein: CASSLALGQGRGNTIYF

J gene: TRBJ2-2
V gene: TRBV10-3
D gene: TRBD2
clone size: -
CDR3 DNA: TGTGCCATCGGAACTAGCGGGAAGAACACCGGGGAGCTGTTTTTT
CDR3 protein: CAIGTSGKNTGELFF